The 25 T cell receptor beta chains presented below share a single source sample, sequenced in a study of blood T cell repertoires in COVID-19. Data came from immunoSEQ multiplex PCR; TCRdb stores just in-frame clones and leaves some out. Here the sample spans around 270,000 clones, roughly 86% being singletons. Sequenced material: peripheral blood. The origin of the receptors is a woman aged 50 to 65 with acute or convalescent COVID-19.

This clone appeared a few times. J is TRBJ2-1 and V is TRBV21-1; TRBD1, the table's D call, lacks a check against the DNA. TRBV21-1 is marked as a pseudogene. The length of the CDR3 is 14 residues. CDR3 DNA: TGTGCCAGCAGCCGGGACAGGGGGCCAGATGAGCAGTTCTTC. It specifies CASSRDRGPDEQFF.

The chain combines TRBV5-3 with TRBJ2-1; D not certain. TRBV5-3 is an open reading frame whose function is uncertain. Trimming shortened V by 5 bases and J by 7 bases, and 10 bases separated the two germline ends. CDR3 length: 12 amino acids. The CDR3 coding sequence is TGTGCCAGAAGGCCGGGTGGTAATGAGCAGTTCTTC. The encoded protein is CARRPGGNEQFF.

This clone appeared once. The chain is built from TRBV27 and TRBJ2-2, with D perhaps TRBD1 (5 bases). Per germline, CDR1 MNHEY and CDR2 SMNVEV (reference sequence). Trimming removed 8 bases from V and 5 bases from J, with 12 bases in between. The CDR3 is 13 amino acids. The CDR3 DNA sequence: TGTGCCAGCGGGCCAGGGTTTACCGGGGAGCTGTTTTTT. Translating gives CASGPGFTGELFF.

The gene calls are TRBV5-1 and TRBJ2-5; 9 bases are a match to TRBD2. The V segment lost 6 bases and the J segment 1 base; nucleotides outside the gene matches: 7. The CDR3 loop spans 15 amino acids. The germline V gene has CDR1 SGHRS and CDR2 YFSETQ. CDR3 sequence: CASTPGLASQETQYF. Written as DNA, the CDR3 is TGCGCCAGCACACCGGGACTAGCTTCCCAAGAGACCCAGTACTTC.

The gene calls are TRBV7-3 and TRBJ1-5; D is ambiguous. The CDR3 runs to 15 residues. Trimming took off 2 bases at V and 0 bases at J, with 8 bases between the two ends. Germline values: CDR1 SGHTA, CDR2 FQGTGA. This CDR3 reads CASSLYGDSNQPQHF. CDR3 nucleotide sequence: TGTGCCAGCAGCTTATACGGAGATAGCAATCAGCCCCAGCATTTT.

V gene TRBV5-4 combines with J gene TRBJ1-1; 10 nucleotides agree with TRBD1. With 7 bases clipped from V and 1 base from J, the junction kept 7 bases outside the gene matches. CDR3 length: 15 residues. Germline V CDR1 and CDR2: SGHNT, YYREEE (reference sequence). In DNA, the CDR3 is TGTGCCAGCGGTGGGACAGGGGCCAGGAACACTGAAGCTTTCTTT. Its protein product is CASGGTGARNTEAFF.

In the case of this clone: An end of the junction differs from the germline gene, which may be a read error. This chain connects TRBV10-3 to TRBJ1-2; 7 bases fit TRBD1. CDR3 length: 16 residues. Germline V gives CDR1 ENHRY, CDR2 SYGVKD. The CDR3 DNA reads TGTGCCATCGGTGACGCAGGGGGACTTCTCGGCTATGGCTACACCTTC. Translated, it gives CAIGDAGGLLGYGYTF.

In DNA, the CDR3 is TGTGCCAGCAGCCAAGAGACTGTTCTATGGGTCGCCGAGCAGTACTTC. Translated: CASSQETVLWVAEQYF. This chain joins TRBV3-1 (or the pseudogene TRBV3-2) and TRBJ2-7; no clear D gene. The length of the CDR3 is 16 residues. The germline gives CDR1 LGHDT, CDR2 YNNKEL (reference sequence). Trimming left V 0 bases short and J 6 bases short, with 18 bases between.

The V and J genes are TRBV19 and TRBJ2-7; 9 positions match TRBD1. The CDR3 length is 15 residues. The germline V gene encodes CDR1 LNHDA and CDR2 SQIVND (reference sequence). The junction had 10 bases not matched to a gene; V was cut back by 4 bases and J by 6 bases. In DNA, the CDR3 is TGTGCCAGTAGTAGCATACAGGGGGCCCTTGGCGAGCAGTACTTC. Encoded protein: CASSSIQGALGEQYF.

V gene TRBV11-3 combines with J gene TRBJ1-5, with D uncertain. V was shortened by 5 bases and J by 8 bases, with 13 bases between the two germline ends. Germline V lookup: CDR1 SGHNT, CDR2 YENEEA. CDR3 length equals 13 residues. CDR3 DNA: TGTGCCAGCAGCCTAGGAATACGAGAGCCCCAGCATTTT. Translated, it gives CASSLGIREPQHF.

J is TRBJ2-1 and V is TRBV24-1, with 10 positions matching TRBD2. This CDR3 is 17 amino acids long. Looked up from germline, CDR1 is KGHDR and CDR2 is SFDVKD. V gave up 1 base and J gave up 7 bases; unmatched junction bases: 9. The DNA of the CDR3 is TGTGCCACCAGTGATTTTAAGGCAGCGGGAGGGTGGAATGAGCAGTTCTTC. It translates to CATSDFKAAGGWNEQFF.

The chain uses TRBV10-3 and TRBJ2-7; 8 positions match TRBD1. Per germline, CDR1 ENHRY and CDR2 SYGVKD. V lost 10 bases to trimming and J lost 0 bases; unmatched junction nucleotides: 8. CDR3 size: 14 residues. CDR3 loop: CATTGTGASYEQYF. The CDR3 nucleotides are TGTGCCACAACCGGGACAGGAGCCTCCTACGAGCAGTACTTC.

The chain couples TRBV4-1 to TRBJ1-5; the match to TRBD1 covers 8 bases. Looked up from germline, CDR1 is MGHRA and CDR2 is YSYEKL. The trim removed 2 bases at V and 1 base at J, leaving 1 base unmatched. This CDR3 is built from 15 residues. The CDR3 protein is CASSQRTGSNQPQHF. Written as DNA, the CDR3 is TGCGCCAGCAGCCAAAGGACAGGGAGCAATCAGCCCCAGCATTTT.

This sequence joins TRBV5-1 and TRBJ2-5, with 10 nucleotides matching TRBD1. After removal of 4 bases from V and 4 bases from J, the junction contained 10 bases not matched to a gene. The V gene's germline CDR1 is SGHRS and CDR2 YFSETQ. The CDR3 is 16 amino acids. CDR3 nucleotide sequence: TGCGCCAGCAGCCTTGACAGGGGGCACGAGGGAGAGACCCAGTACTTC. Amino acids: CASSLDRGHEGETQYF.

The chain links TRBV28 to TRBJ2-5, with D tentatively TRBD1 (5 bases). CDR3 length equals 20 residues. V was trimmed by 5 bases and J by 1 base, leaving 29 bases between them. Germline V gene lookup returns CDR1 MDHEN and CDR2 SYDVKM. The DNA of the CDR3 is TGTGCCAGCAGTCCTCAGGCATGGGTCAGGGTTGGTGAAGGCCAAGAGACCCAGTACTTC. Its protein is CASSPQAWVRVGEGQETQYF.

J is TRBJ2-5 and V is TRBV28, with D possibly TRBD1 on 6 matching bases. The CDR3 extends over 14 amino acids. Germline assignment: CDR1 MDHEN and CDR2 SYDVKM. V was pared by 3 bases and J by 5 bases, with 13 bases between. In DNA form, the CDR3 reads TGTGCCAGCAGTTTCCAGGGGTTGAAGGAGACCCAGTACTTC. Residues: CASSFQGLKETQYF.

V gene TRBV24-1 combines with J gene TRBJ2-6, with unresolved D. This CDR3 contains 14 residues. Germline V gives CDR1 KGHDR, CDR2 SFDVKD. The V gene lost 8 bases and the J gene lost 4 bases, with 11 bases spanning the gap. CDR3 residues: CATTLGSGANVLTF. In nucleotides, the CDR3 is TGTGCCACCACCCTCGGGTCCGGGGCCAACGTCCTGACTTTC.

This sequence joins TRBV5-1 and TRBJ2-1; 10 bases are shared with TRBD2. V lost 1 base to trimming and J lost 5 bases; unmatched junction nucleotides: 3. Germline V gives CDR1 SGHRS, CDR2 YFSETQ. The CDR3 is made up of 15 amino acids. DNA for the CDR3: TGCGCCAGCAGCTTGATTGGACTAGCGGACAATGAGCAGTTCTTC. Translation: CASSLIGLADNEQFF. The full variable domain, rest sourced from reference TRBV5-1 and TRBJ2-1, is KAGVTQTPRYLIKTRGQQVTLSCSPISGHRSVSWYQQTPGQGLQFLFEYFSETQRNKGNFPGRFSGRQFSNSRSEMNVSTLELGDSALYLCASSLIGLADNEQFFGPGTRLTVL.

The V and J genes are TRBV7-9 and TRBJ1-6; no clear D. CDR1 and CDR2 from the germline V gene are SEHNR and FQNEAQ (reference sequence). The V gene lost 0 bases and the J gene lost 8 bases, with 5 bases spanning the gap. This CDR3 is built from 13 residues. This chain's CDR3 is CASSLAGDSPLHF. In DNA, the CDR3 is TGTGCCAGCAGCTTAGCCGGGGATTCACCCCTCCACTTT.

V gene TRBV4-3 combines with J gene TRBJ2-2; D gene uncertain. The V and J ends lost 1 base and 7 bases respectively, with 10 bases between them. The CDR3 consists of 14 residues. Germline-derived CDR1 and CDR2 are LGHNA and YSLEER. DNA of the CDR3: TGCGCCAGCAGCCAAGGGGCCTACGTCGGGGAGCTGTTTTTT. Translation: CASSQGAYVGELFF.

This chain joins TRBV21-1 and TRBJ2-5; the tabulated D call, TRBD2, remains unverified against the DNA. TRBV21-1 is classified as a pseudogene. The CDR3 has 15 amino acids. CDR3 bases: TGTGCCAGCAGCAAAGTACTACTCTCTCAAGAGACCCAGTACTTC. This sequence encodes CASSKVLLSQETQYF.

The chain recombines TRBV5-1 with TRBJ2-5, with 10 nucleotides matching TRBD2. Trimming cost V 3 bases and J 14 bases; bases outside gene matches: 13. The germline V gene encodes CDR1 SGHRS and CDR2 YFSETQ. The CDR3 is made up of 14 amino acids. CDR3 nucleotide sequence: TGCGCCAGCAGCTCCCTGGGGCTAGCGGGAGAATTATACTTC. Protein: CASSSLGLAGELYF. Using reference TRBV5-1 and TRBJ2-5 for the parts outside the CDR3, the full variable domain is KAGVTQTPRYLIKTRGQQVTLSCSPISGHRSVSWYQQTPGQGLQFLFEYFSETQRNKGNFPGRFSGRQFSNSRSEMNVSTLELGDSALYLCASSSLGLAGELYFGPGTRLLVL.

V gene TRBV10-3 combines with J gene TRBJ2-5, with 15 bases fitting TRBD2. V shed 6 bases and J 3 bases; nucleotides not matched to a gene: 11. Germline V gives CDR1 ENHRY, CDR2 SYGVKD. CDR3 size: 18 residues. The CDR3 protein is CAISMGTSGRFREETQYF. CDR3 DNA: TGTGCCATCAGCATGGGGACTAGCGGGAGGTTTAGGGAAGAGACCCAGTACTTC.

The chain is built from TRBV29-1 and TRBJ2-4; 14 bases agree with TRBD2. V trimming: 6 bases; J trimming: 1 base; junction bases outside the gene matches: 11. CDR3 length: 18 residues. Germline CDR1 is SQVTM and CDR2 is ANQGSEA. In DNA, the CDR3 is TGCAGCGTGAGGGGGGCGACTAGCGGGAGGGCCGCCAAAAACATTCAGTACTTC. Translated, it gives CSVRGATSGRAAKNIQYF.

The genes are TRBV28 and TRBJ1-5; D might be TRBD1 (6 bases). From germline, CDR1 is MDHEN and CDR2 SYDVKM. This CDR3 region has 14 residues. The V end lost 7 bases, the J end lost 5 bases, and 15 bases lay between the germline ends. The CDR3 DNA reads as TGTGCCAGCAAAAGGACAGAAGCATATCAGCCCCAGCATTTT. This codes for CASKRTEAYQPQHF.